What follows are 27 T cell receptor beta chains derived from one specimen sequenced in a study of blood T cell repertoires in COVID-19. Generated by immunoSEQ multiplex PCR, the TCRdb table keeps only in-frame clones and is missing some. This sample carries 130,000 to 150,000 clones, around 80% of them seen once, and the ten largest clones take less than 5.5%. Sequenced sample: peripheral blood. These receptors were taken from a woman aged 50 to 65 with acute or convalescent COVID-19.

This clone was found once. V and J are TRBV7-8 and TRBJ1-6; D may be TRBD1 (6 bases). CDR3 length: 14 amino acids. Germline V gene lookup returns CDR1 SGHVS and CDR2 FQNEAQ. Trimming left V 2 bases short and J 7 bases short, with 9 bases between. CDR3 nucleotides: TGTGCCAGCAGCTTAACAGGGTTGAATTCACCCCTCCACTTT. It yields the protein CASSLTGLNSPLHF.

This chain connects TRBV28 to TRBJ2-1; D gene ambiguous. The V gene's germline CDR1 is MDHEN and CDR2 SYDVKM. This CDR3 contains 16 residues. With 5 bases removed from V and 0 bases from J, the gap between germline ends came to 14 bases. Here the CDR3 reads CASSQVSGSSYNEQFF. In nucleotides, the CDR3 is TGTGCCAGCAGTCAGGTTAGTGGAAGCTCCTACAATGAGCAGTTCTTC.

The chain links TRBV27 to TRBJ1-4; 8 bases match TRBD1. The CDR3 is 15 amino acids. Germline V gene data show CDR1 as MNHEY and CDR2 as SMNVEV (reference sequence). The junction had 8 bases not matched to a gene; V was cut back by 3 bases and J by 8 bases. CDR3 protein: CASSFQGAPREKLFF. CDR3 in DNA: TGTGCCAGCAGTTTCCAGGGGGCGCCGAGAGAAAAACTGTTTTTT.

Worth noting for this clone: Different DNA sequences within this sample yield the same CDR3. V is TRBV4-1 and J is TRBJ1-1; D unclear. This CDR3 is built from 13 residues. The ends were cut back, 0 bases at V and 5 bases at J, with 7 bases in the middle. CDR1 MGHRA and CDR2 YSYEKL come from the germline V gene. The CDR3 spells CASSQDRGTEAFF. DNA of the CDR3: TGCGCCAGCAGCCAAGATCGGGGAACTGAAGCTTTCTTT.

This rearrangement joins TRBV3-1 (or the pseudogene TRBV3-2) to TRBJ1-2; no definite D call. V was pared by 1 base and J by 7 bases, with 19 bases between. CDR1 and CDR2 from the germline V gene are LGHDT and YNNKEL (reference sequence). The CDR3 length is 16 residues. CDR3 DNA: TGTGCCAGCAGCCAAGGGGAGGTCGGGCGGGGTACTGGCTACACCTTC. Translated, it gives CASSQGEVGRGTGYTF.

The rearrangement uses TRBV6-5 and TRBJ1-1, with TRBD1 matching over 8 bases. The CDR3 length is 15 residues. Germline trimming cut 2 bases from V and 6 bases from J; bases unmatched to any gene: 8. CDR1 MNHEY and CDR2 SVGAGI come from the germline V gene. The CDR3 loop is CASSYPTGQGSEAFF. The CDR3 DNA reads as TGTGCCAGCAGTTACCCGACCGGACAGGGTTCTGAAGCTTTCTTT.

This clone was seen a handful of times. This chain joins TRBV25-1 and TRBJ2-3; TRBD1 matches 10 bases. This CDR3 spans 18 amino acids. After removal of 1 base from V and 4 bases from J, the junction contained 11 bases not matched to a gene. Per germline, CDR1 MGHDK and CDR2 SYGVNS. CDR3: CASSEFGQGGIRADTQYF. CDR3 in DNA: TGTGCCAGCAGTGAATTCGGACAGGGGGGGATTCGGGCAGATACGCAGTATTTT.

This chain uses TRBV5-1 with TRBJ2-7, with 7 nucleotides matching TRBD1. The CDR3 loop spans 15 amino acids. Germline loops: CDR1 SGHRS, CDR2 YFSETQ. V dropped 1 base and J dropped 2; count of bases not matched to a gene: 6. The chain's CDR3 is CASSLWQGETYEQYF. For the CDR3, the DNA is TGCGCCAGCAGCTTGTGGCAGGGGGAGACCTACGAGCAGTACTTC.

This clone has a handful of counts. V is TRBV7-2 and J is TRBJ1-3; the D gene is possibly TRBD1 (5 bases). Trimming left V 3 bases short and J 2 bases short, with 11 bases between. CDR3 length: 15 amino acids. The germline V gene has CDR1 SGHTA and CDR2 FQGNSA. The CDR3 coding sequence is TGTGCCAGCAGCTTTGGGGCAGGTACTGGAAACACCATATATTTT. It yields the protein CASSFGAGTGNTIYF.

V gene TRBV18 combines with J gene TRBJ2-2; perhaps TRBD2 as D (6 bases). In germline, CDR1 is KGHSH, CDR2 LQKENI. The V end lost 6 bases, the J end lost 3 bases, and 11 bases lay between the germline ends. CDR3 length equals 14 residues. CDR3 DNA: TGTGCCAGCTCTCCCGGCGGGGACACCGGGGAGCTGTTTTTT. Amino acids: CASSPGGDTGELFF.

The chain combines TRBV25-1 with TRBJ1-5; TRBD1 matches 7 bases. Trimming at V came to 2 bases and at J to 5 bases, leaving 12 bases not matched to a gene. The CDR3 length is 17 residues. CDR1 is MGHDK, CDR2 SYGVNS, per germline. CDR3 residues: CASSEKGGRGVDQPQHF. The CDR3, as DNA: TGTGCCAGCAGTGAAAAAGGGGGCAGGGGGGTTGATCAGCCCCAGCATTTT.

This clone was picked up a small number of times. The V gene is TRBV5-1, the J gene TRBJ1-4; TRBD1 aligns across 9 bases. The germline V gene has CDR1 SGHRS and CDR2 YFSETQ. There are 16 residues in the CDR3. V dropped 1 base and J dropped 7; count of bases not matched to a gene: 8. The CDR3 protein is CASSLTPQGASEKLFF. The CDR3 DNA reads TGCGCCAGCAGCTTGACCCCACAGGGGGCGAGTGAAAAACTGTTTTTT.

The V and J genes are TRBV29-1 and TRBJ1-6; no firm D call. Trimming stripped 5 bases from V and 8 bases from J, with 13 bases between. CDR3 length equals 13 residues. Germline assignment: CDR1 SQVTM and CDR2 ANQGSEA. CDR3 protein: CSVRRGSDSPLHF. CDR3 DNA: TGCAGCGTTCGAAGAGGGAGCGATTCACCCCTCCACTTT. Using reference TRBV29-1 and TRBJ1-6 for the parts outside the CDR3, the full variable domain is SAVISQKPSRDICQRGTSLTIQCQVDSQVTMMFWYRQQPGQSLTLIATANQGSEATYESGFVIDKFPISRPNLTFSTLTVSNMSPEDSSIYLCSVRRGSDSPLHFGNGTRLTVT.

In DNA, the CDR3 is TGTGCCAGCAGCCTCGGGGACTTGGACCGCTACACCTTC. It specifies CASSLGDLDRYTF. The chain recombines TRBV7-9 with TRBJ1-2, with TRBD1 as a possible D gene (5 bases). V shed 5 bases and J shed 9 bases, with 16 bases lying between them. CDR1 is SEHNR, CDR2 FQNEAQ, per germline (reference sequence). The CDR3 runs to 13 residues.

This clone appeared a single time. This CDR3 reads CSASNRVGNSPLHF. Written as DNA, the CDR3 is TGCAGTGCTAGTAACAGGGTAGGAAATTCACCCCTCCACTTT. V is TRBV20-1 and J is TRBJ1-6; maybe TRBD1 (6 bases). Germline assignment: CDR1 DFQATT and CDR2 SNEGSKA (reference sequence). The V and J ends lost 3 bases and 7 bases respectively, with 13 bases between them. The CDR3 runs 14 residues.

The genes are TRBV2 and TRBJ2-1; 10 bases agree with TRBD1. Germline V gives CDR1 SNHLY, CDR2 FYNNEI. J lost 7 bases, V lost 4 bases, and 4 bases had no gene match. The CDR3 is 14 residues long. The CDR3 nucleotides read TGTGCCAGCAGTGCGGACAGGGGGAGGAATGAGCAGTTCTTC. Protein sequence: CASSADRGRNEQFF.

The chain is built from TRBV11-2 and TRBJ2-1; a possible D gene is TRBD2 (6 bases). CDR1 is SGHAT and CDR2 is FQNNGV in the germline V gene. V gave up 1 base and J gave up 0 bases, with 10 bases separating them. CDR3 length equals 16 residues. DNA of the CDR3: TGTGCCAGCAGCTTAGCGGAGGGAAGCTCCTACAATGAGCAGTTCTTC. It codes for CASSLAEGSSYNEQFF.

This clone has only a few counts. The V gene is TRBV5-1, the J gene TRBJ1-4; the match to TRBD1 covers 7 bases. Germline trimming cut 5 bases from V and 6 bases from J; bases unmatched to any gene: 7. The CDR3 has 14 residues. Looked up from germline, CDR1 is SGHRS and CDR2 is YFSETQ. The CDR3 nucleotides read TGCGCCAGCAGTCACGGGACAGTTGATGAAAAACTGTTTTTT. This translates into CASSHGTVDEKLFF.

This clone was detected only a few times. The rearrangement uses TRBV6-1 and TRBJ1-5, with D possibly TRBD1 on 6 matching bases. CDR1 is MNHNS, CDR2 SASEGT, per germline. The CDR3 length is 15 residues. V gave up 0 bases and J gave up 9 bases, with 15 bases separating them. The DNA for the CDR3 is TGTGCCAGCAGTGAAGCGGGGGCAGGAGGTTGGCCCCAGCATTTT. Its protein is CASSEAGAGGWPQHF.

The chain couples TRBV19 to TRBJ1-5; unclear D gene. Germline-derived CDR1 and CDR2 are LNHDA and SQIVND (reference sequence). This CDR3 spans 17 amino acids. V lost 1 base and J 2 bases, leaving 15 bases between the germline ends. The CDR3 DNA follows: TGTGCCAGTAGTATAGGAGTTGGCGGGCCTGGCAATCAGCCCCAGCATTTT. Encoded protein: CASSIGVGGPGNQPQHF. Full variable domain (remainder filled in from reference TRBV19 and TRBJ1-5): DGGITQSPKYLFRKEGQNVTLSCEQNLNHDAMYWYRQDPGQGLRLIYYSQIVNDFQKGDIAEGYSVSREKKESFPLTVTSAQKNPTAFYLCASSIGVGGPGNQPQHFGDGTRLSIL.

This clone was counted a single time. V gene TRBV3-1 (or the pseudogene TRBV3-2) combines with J gene TRBJ2-7; 7 nucleotides match TRBD2. There are 14 residues in the CDR3. Germline CDR1 and CDR2: LGHDT and YNNKEL (reference sequence). Losses at the gene ends were 4 bases for V and 7 bases for J; bases not matched to a gene: 10. This CDR3 is CASSPGTTSIEQYF. CDR3 sequence (DNA): TGTGCCAGCAGCCCCGGGACTACCTCTATAGAGCAGTACTTC.

V usage is TRBV7-8 and J usage is TRBJ2-3, with 9 bases matching TRBD2. V lost 5 bases and J lost 7; bases outside the gene matches: 13. The CDR3 covers 16 residues. Germline V gene sequence: CDR1 SGHVS, CDR2 FQNEAQ. CDR3 coding DNA: TGTGCCAGCAGCCGAGTCGCGGGGCGGGGGGGGAATACGCAGTATTTT. This encodes CASSRVAGRGGNTQYF.

This clone appeared once. The chain employs TRBV5-5 and TRBJ1-1; D not certain. Trimming pared 3 bases from V and 8 bases from J, leaving 17 bases between. This CDR3 contains 14 residues. CDR1 and CDR2 from the germline V gene are SGHKS and YYEKEE (reference sequence). Here the CDR3 reads CASSSTEPGLEAFF. CDR3 bases: TGTGCCAGCAGCTCTACTGAACCGGGTTTAGAAGCTTTCTTT.

The genes are TRBV28 and TRBJ2-3; D is unclear. This CDR3 has 12 amino acids. V was trimmed by 5 bases and J by 6 bases, leaving 9 bases between them. The germline V gene has CDR1 MDHEN and CDR2 SYDVKM. CDR3 in amino acids: CASSPARDTQYF. Written as DNA, the CDR3 is TGTGCCAGCAGTCCAGCGAGGGATACGCAGTATTTT.

The rearrangement joins TRBV29-1 to TRBJ2-1; 10 nucleotides match TRBD2. The CDR3 has 14 residues. The V gene's germline CDR1 is SQVTM and CDR2 ANQGSEA. With V trimmed by 4 bases and J by 4 bases, 4 bases remained unmatched. The CDR3 DNA follows: TGCAGCGTTGTCGCTAGCGGGGGATACAATGAGCAGTTCTTC. Translation gives CSVVASGGYNEQFF.

The chain joins TRBV10-3 to TRBJ1-1; D is unclear. CDR3 length: 17 residues. V lost 1 base and J lost 0, with 15 bases in between. The germline CDR1 and CDR2 sequences are ENHRY and SYGVKD. As DNA, the CDR3 is TGTGCCATCAGTGAGTTCGGAGGTTCCTACATGAACACTGAAGCTTTCTTT. It specifies CAISEFGGSYMNTEAFF.

The chain uses TRBV11-2 and TRBJ1-6; D gene ambiguous. This CDR3 is built from 15 residues. Germline assignment: CDR1 SGHAT and CDR2 FQNNGV. V lost 1 base and J 7 bases, leaving 11 bases between the germline ends. The CDR3 loop reads CASSLAPGINSPLHF. CDR3 in DNA: TGTGCCAGCAGCTTAGCTCCGGGGATCAATTCACCCCTCCACTTT.